The sequence of this TCR beta chain was determined in a study of blood T cell repertoires in COVID-19. Overall study context: Whether acute or convalescent, the COVID-19 samples came from the United States, Italy and Spain.

TCRdb's copy holds only in-frame clones and misses some; the assay was immunoSEQ multiplex PCR. This sample has under 200,000 clones, with 80% found just once. V shed 7 bases and J shed 2 bases, with 10 bases lying between them. The CDR3 loop spans 13 amino acids. CDR1 and CDR2 from the germline V gene are KGHSH and LQKENI. V usage is TRBV18 and J usage is TRBJ2-3; D gene ambiguous. Sequencing was carried out using peripheral blood. The TCR originated in a man in his 70s with active or convalescent COVID-19. Here the CDR3 reads CASCSVNTDTQYF. The CDR3 nucleotides read TGTGCCAGCTGCTCAGTCAACACAGATACGCAGTATTTT.